This is a list of T cell receptor beta chains from one sample in a study of glioma-infiltrating T cells after dendritic cell vaccination. Libraries were prepared by immunoSEQ multiplex PCR; TCRdb keeps only in-frame clonotypes and omits some of them. The table lists some 100,000 clones, around three quarters of them singletons, with approximately 5.9% in the top ten. Sample: blood, taken before dendritic cell vaccination. The receptors were gathered from a human donor with glioblastoma. The CDR3 runs from the conserved cysteine through the conserved F or W. A D gene is named only where the DNA matches it firmly. Only part of the rows carry a size: once, few, many, or a class if the clone is expanded.

TRBJ2-5 TRBV5-6 . . TGTGCCAGCAGCTTGCCTTCTAGCGTGGAGACCCAGTACTTC CASSLPSSVETQYF
TRBJ2-3 TRBV9 once TRBD2 TGTGCCAGCAGCGTAGGTGCACTAGCGGGGGGGCTGGCAGATACGCAGTATTTT CASSVGALAGGLADTQYF
TRBJ1-2 TRBV10-2 few . TGCGCCAGCAGTGATCCTGACAGAGTATATGGCTACACCTTC CASSDPDRVYGYTF
TRBJ2-7 TRBV10-2 . TRBD1 TGCGCCAGCAGTGAGCGGACAGGGCCCTACGAGCAGTACTTC CASSERTGPYEQYF
TRBJ1-2 TRBV5-1 few . TGCGCCAGCAGCGCAACTTCAGGGGCCTATGGCTACACCTTC CASSATSGAYGYTF
TRBJ1-1 TRBV9 once . TGTGCCAGCAGCCCCTCGACAGTCATGAACACTGAAGCTTTCTTT CASSPSTVMNTEAFF
TRBJ2-2 TRBV5-1 . . TGCGCCAGCAGCGTGACAGGGCGGGGGAACACCGGGGAGCTGTTTTTT CASSVTGRGNTGELFF
TRBJ2-1 TRBV9 . . TGTGCCAGCAGCGTAGCCTCAGTAAGCTCCTACAATGAGCAGTTCTTC CASSVASVSSYNEQFF
TRBJ1-3 TRBV30 . . TGTGCCTGGAGTGTAGGGGTACCTGGAAACACCATATATTTT CAWSVGVPGNTIYF
TRBJ1-2 TRBV9 few TRBD1 TGTGCCAGCAGCCCCCTTCCCGGGACAGCGATCCTTACTAACTATGGCTACACCTTC CASSPLPGTAILTNYGYTF
TRBJ2-1 TRBV2 . TRBD2 TGTGCCAGCAGTCAACCATTGGGACTAGCGGGGAGAAATGAGCAGTTCTTC CASSQPLGLAGRNEQFF
TRBJ2-7 TRBV5-8 . TRBD1 TGTGCCAGCAGCTCGGGAATTGGACAGGGAGATTCCTACGAGCAGTACTTC CASSSGIGQGDSYEQYF
TRBJ1-3 TRBV5-6 . . TGTGCCAGCAGCTTTCGAGGCAGATCAGAGAAAAACACCATATATTTT CASSFRGRSEKNTIYF
TRBJ1-5 TRBV4-2 once . TGTGCCAGCAGCCAAGTTCAGGTGAGAAATCAGCCCCAGCATTTT CASSQVQVRNQPQHF
TRBJ2-1 TRBV19 . . TGTGCCAGTAGTATAGACGTCACTGTCATCCATGAGCAGTTCTTC CASSIDVTVIHEQFF
TRBJ1-1 TRBV5-1 . TRBD1 TGCGCCAGCAGCTTTTGGGCGGACAGGGGAGCTTTCTTT CASSFWADRGAFF
TRBJ2-2 TRBV5-4 . TRBD1 TGTGCCAGCAGCCCGGACAGGGGGCAGAAGGGCGGGGAGCTGTTTTTT CASSPDRGQKGGELFF
TRBJ2-7 TRBV18 . TRBD1 TGTGCCAGCTCACCTGGACAGGGGGACTCCTACGAGCAGTACTTC CASSPGQGDSYEQYF
TRBJ2-1 TRBV5-4 . TRBD1 TGTGCCAGCAGCGGGGACGGTCCGGGACAGGGGCGCAATGAGCAGTTCTTC CASSGDGPGQGRNEQFF
TRBJ2-1 TRBV4-1 . TRBD2 TGCGCCAGCAGCCAAGATACGAGCGGGGGAAGAGATGAGCAGTTCTTC CASSQDTSGGRDEQFF
TRBJ1-5 TRBV10-3 few . TGTGCCATCAGCGACGCTTACCCAGGGGTGTCTAATCAGCCCCAGCATTTT CAISDAYPGVSNQPQHF
TRBJ1-1 TRBV2 . TRBD1 TGTGCCAGCAGTGACAGGGACAGGGGTTTAAGAGCTTTCTTT CASSDRDRGLRAFF
TRBJ1-5 TRBV6-1 . . TGTGCCAGCAGTGATCGCAGAAGCAATCAGCCCCAGCATTTT CASSDRRSNQPQHF
TRBJ1-1 TRBV11-2 . . TGTGCCAGCAGCTCCAGGGCCCAACCTTCCACTGAAGCTTTCTTT CASSSRAQPSTEAFF
TRBJ1-2 TRBV2 once . TGTGCCAGCAGTGATTCGGGGATCTATGGCTACACCTTC CASSDSGIYGYTF
TRBJ1-1 TRBV7-9 . TRBD1 TGTGCCAGCAGCCTCGGACAGGCGCTGGAGGCTTTCTTT CASSLGQALEAFF
TRBJ1-2 TRBV5-5 . TRBD1 TGTGCCAGCAGCTTGGGGGGACAGGGGTCTAACTATGGCTACACCTTC CASSLGGQGSNYGYTF
TRBJ2-3 TRBV19 . . TGTGCCACTACGGCCAGGTTTTTCGCAGATACGCAGTATTTT CATTARFFADTQYF
TRBJ2-3 TRBV7-3 . . TGTGCCAGCAGCTTAAGTGATCAGGGTACGCAGTATTTT CASSLSDQGTQYF
TRBJ1-5 TRBV4-1 once . TGCGCCAGCAGCCAAGACGGGGCAGGGGAAGAGCCCCAGCATTTT CASSQDGAGEEPQHF
TRBJ1-6 TRBV6-6 few TRBD1 TGTGCCAGCAGGGACAGGGGAGGGAATTCACCCCTCCACTTT CASRDRGGNSPLHF
TRBJ2-7 TRBV5-8 few . TGTGCCAGCAGCTTGGCCCTCGGGACACAGCCCTACGAGCAGTACTTC CASSLALGTQPYEQYF
TRBJ2-7 TRBV12-1 . . TGTGCCAGCAGCTCCATTTTGGTGACCGGGACTTCCACCTACGAGCAGTACTTC CASSSILVTGTSTYEQYF
TRBJ1-6 TRBV7-9 . . TGTGCCAGCAGCCTAGGGGTAGCACATTCACCCCTCCACTTT CASSLGVAHSPLHF
TRBJ1-1 TRBV6-6 . TRBD1 TGTGCCAGCAGTTACCCGGACAGGGTGACTGAAGCTTTCTTT CASSYPDRVTEAFF
TRBJ2-5 TRBV19 . TRBD2 TGTGCCAGTAGTATCGGGGTTAGCGGGACCCTCCAAGAGACCCAGTACTTC CASSIGVSGTLQETQYF
TRBJ2-7 TRBV5-6 . TRBD1 TGTGCCAGCAGCTCGGACAGGAGATTACTATTTTCGATTTACGAGCAGTACTTC CASSSDRRLLFSIYEQYF
TRBJ1-2 TRBV29-1 . . TGCAGCCTGCTACAAGGGGCCTATGGCTACACCTTC CSLLQGAYGYTF
TRBJ2-6 TRBV5-1 . TRBD1 TGCGCCAGCAGCTTGAACCCCAGGGGGCCAGGGGCCAACGTCCTGACTTTC CASSLNPRGPGANVLTF
TRBJ2-7 TRBV18 . . TGTGCCAGCTCACGGAACAGGTTACTATACGAGCAGTACTTC CASSRNRLLYEQYF
TRBJ1-1 TRBV5-4 . TRBD1 TGTGCCAGCAGCCACCCCAGGGGGCGCGGGGCTTTCTTT CASSHPRGRGAFF
TRBJ1-3 TRBV19 few TRBD1 TGTGCCAGTAGCGAGGACAGGGGGACCTCCTCTGGAAACACCATATATTTT CASSEDRGTSSGNTIYF
TRBJ1-2 TRBV5-4 . TRBD1 TGTGCCAGCAGCTTGGAAACAGGGGCGTATGGCTACACCTTC CASSLETGAYGYTF
TRBJ2-5 TRBV28 . TRBD2 TGTGCCAGTGGACTAGCGGAGACCCAGTACTTC CASGLAETQYF
TRBJ2-1 TRBV7-2 . . TGTGCCAGCAGCCTTCTCGGTCCGAGCTCCTACAATGAGCAGTTCTTC CASSLLGPSSYNEQFF
TRBJ1-2 TRBV28 . TRBD1 TGTGCCAGCAGGGAGACAGGGAACTATGGCTACACCTTC CASRETGNYGYTF
TRBJ1-2 TRBV7-9 . . TGTGCCAGCAGCTTTCTGGACAGTTCTAACTATGGCTACACCTTC CASSFLDSSNYGYTF
TRBJ2-3 TRBV6-5 . . TGTGCCAGCAGGCGGGATCGGGAGGATACGCAGTATTTT CASRRDREDTQYF
TRBJ2-7 TRBV5-1 . TRBD2 TGCGCCAGCAGCCTTTGGGGTGGGCTAGCGGGGGCCCTCTCCTACGAGCAGTACTTC CASSLWGGLAGALSYEQYF
TRBJ1-4 TRBV15 . . TGTGCCACCAGCCCTCCCCTCGGGGTTTTTGAAAAACTGTTTTTT CATSPPLGVFEKLFF
TRBJ1-2 TRBV27 . . TGTGCCAGCAGTTCACAAGGGGGTAACTATGGCTACACCTTC CASSSQGGNYGYTF
TRBJ1-2 TRBV28 . . TGTGCCAGCAGTTTATCTGGACGAGGGCATGGCTACACCTTC CASSLSGRGHGYTF
TRBJ2-2 TRBV6-1 . TRBD2 TGTGCCAGCAGCGAAGGGGCGGGACTAGCATTCACCGGGGAGCTGTTTTTT CASSEGAGLAFTGELFF
TRBJ2-1 TRBV5-6 . . TGTGCCAGCAGATTGAACGGTCGCATATCCTACAATGAGCAGTTCTTC CASRLNGRISYNEQFF
TRBJ1-1 TRBV5-8 . . TGTGCCAGCAGCCCCGCGGTAAAAGCTTTCTTT CASSPAVKAFF
TRBJ2-1 TRBV16 once . TGTGCCAGCAGCCGTAGGGGATACTACAATGAGCAGTTCTTC CASSRRGYYNEQFF
TRBJ1-2 TRBV28 . TRBD1 TGTGCCAGCAGACAGGGGTTGTGGGGCTACACCTTC CASRQGLWGYTF
TRBJ1-1 TRBV6-1 . TRBD1 TGTGCCAGCACCCGGATAACAGGGGTGGGCACTGAAGCTTTCTTT CASTRITGVGTEAFF